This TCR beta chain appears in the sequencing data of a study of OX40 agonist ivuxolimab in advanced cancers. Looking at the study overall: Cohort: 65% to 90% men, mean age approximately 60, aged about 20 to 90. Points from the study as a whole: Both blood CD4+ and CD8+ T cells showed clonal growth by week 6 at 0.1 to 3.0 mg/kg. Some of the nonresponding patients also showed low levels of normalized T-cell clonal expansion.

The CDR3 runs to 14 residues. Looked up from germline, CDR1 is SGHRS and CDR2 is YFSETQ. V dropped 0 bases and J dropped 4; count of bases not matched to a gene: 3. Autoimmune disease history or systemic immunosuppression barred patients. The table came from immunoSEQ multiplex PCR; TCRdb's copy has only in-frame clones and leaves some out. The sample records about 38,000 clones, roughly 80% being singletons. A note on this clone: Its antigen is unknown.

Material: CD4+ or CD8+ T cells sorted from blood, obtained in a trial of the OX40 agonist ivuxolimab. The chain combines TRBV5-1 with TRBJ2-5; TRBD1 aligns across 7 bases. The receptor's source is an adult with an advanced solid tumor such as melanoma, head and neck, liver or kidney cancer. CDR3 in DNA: TGCGCCAGCAGCTTGGTTCCAGGGGGAGAGACCCAGTACTTC. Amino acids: CASSLVPGGETQYF.